These T cell receptor beta chains were read from a single sample in a study of control samples from healthy donors and cancer patients. The assay was immunoSEQ multiplex PCR, and TCRdb's table has in-frame clones only and misses some. This sample's table reports about 200,000 clones. Sequencing was performed on blood. These receptor sequences come from a woman in her twenties or thirties in good health. CDR3s include the opening cysteine and the closing phenylalanine or tryptophan. The D gene is left open where the match is weak.

d_call,j_call,v_call,cdr3_aa,cdr3_nt
TRBD2,TRBJ2-3,TRBV3-1/TRBV3-2,CASSQPGTSEGDTQYF,TGTGCCAGCAGCCAGCCAGGGACTAGTGAAGGGGATACGCAGTATTTT
.,TRBJ1-5,TRBV5-1,CASSLGRDNQPQHF,TGCGCCAGCAGCTTGGGACGGGATAATCAGCCCCAGCATTTT
.,TRBJ1-1,TRBV27,CASSFLAPHFPDRQERTAFF,TGTGCCAGCAGTTTTTTGGCCCCTCATTTTCCCGATCGACAGGAGCGTACAGCTTTCTTT
.,TRBJ1-6,TRBV4-1,CASSPSPRSGGNSPLHF,TGCGCCAGCAGCCCCTCCCCCCGGAGCGGTGGTAATTCACCCCTCCACTTT
.,TRBJ2-3,TRBV7-2,CASSFSRGTDTQYF,TGTGCCAGCAGCTTTAGCAGGGGCACAGATACGCAGTATTTT
TRBD2,TRBJ2-7,TRBV2,CASSESGGPLLSEQYF,TGTGCCAGCAGTGAATCGGGGGGGCCCCTGTTGTCCGAGCAGTACTTC
.,TRBJ1-2,TRBV6-4,CASSDSPGQAGRGYTF,TGTGCCAGCAGTGACTCCCCGGGCCAAGCGGGTCGTGGCTACACCTTC
.,TRBJ1-3,TRBV4-1,CASSRLGRAGNTIYF,TGCGCCAGCAGCCGCCTAGGGAGAGCAGGAAACACCATATATTTT
.,TRBJ1-2,TRBV7-8,CASSSPVGGAGYGYTF,TGTGCCAGCAGTTCTCCCGTAGGGGGGGCTGGCTATGGCTACACCTTC
.,TRBJ2-7,TRBV6-5,CASSYVGRTYEQYF,TGTGCCAGCAGTTACGTGGGGCGGACCTACGAGCAGTACTTC
.,TRBJ1-5,TRBV5-6,CASSLLEPQHF,TGTGCCAGCAGCTTGCTCGAGCCCCAGCATTTT
.,TRBJ1-1,TRBV7-8,CASSLGARATEAFF,TGTGCCAGCAGTTTAGGGGCCAGGGCCACTGAAGCTTTCTTT
TRBD1,TRBJ2-7,TRBV11-2,CASGGTGYEQYF,TGTGCCAGTGGTGGGACAGGATACGAGCAGTACTTC
.,TRBJ2-1,TRBV5-1,CASSLVADNEQFF,TGCGCCAGCAGCTTGGTGGCGGACAATGAGCAGTTCTTC
.,TRBJ2-6,TRBV7-8,CASSLRGPGANVLTF,TGTGCCAGCAGCTTACGGGGCCCCGGGGCCAACGTCCTGACTTTC
.,TRBJ1-2,TRBV7-2,CASSLTPLMRANYGYTF,TGTGCCAGCAGCTTAACCCCCTTGATGCGGGCCAACTATGGCTACACCTTC
.,TRBJ1-2,TRBV2,CASSAGFSYGYTF,TGTGCCAGCAGTGCGGGATTTTCGTATGGCTACACCTTC
.,TRBJ2-5,TRBV5-4,CASSLAGGRVETQYF,TGTGCCAGCAGCTTGGCCGGAGGAAGGGTGGAGACCCAGTACTTC
.,TRBJ1-1,TRBV5-1,CASRSPGGTEAFF,TGCGCCAGCAGATCCCCCGGGGGAACTGAAGCTTTCTTT
.,TRBJ1-2,TRBV5-1,CASRRVVSANYGYTF,TGCGCCAGCAGACGTGTGGTGTCCGCGAACTATGGCTACACCTTC
TRBD1,TRBJ2-2,TRBV9,CASSVEGTVTGELFF,TGTGCCAGCAGCGTAGAAGGGACAGTAACCGGGGAGCTGTTTTTT
.,TRBJ2-1,TRBV7-2,CASRGLNEQFF,TGTGCCAGCAGGGGCTTAAATGAGCAGTTCTTC
.,TRBJ2-7,TRBV12-5,CASARGLSYEQYF,TGTGCTAGTGCCCGGGGCCTGTCCTACGAGCAGTACTTC
.,TRBJ1-5,TRBV28,CATTGTRNQPQHF,TGTGCCACCACAGGGACCCGCAATCAGCCCCAGCATTTT
.,TRBJ1-4,TRBV25-1,CASRPRAGSEKLFF,TGTGCCAGCAGACCTAGAGCTGGGAGCGAAAAACTGTTTTTT
.,TRBJ1-2,TRBV6-1,CASSDPFFQGLGYTF,TGTGCCAGCAGTGACCCCTTCTTTCAGGGTCTGGGCTACACCTTC
.,TRBJ1-1,TRBV6-2/TRBV6-3,CASSYPTPEAFF,TGTGCCAGCAGTTACCCGACACCTGAAGCTTTCTTT
.,TRBJ2-1,TRBV4-1,CASSRGDPLEQFF,TGCGCCAGCAGCCGGGGGGACCCGCTCGAGCAGTTCTTC
TRBD1,TRBJ1-1,TRBV29-1,CSAGDRGHTEAFF,TGCAGCGCCGGGGACAGGGGGCACACTGAAGCTTTCTTT
.,TRBJ1-1,TRBV9,CASSVGWNTEAFF,TGTGCCAGCAGCGTAGGGTGGAACACTGAAGCTTTCTTT
.,TRBJ1-1,TRBV6-6,CASSYTTGTEAFF,TGTGCCAGCAGTTACACAACAGGGACTGAAGCTTTCTTT
.,TRBJ1-5,TRBV7-9,CASSTSGVASQPQHF,TGTGCCAGCAGCACATCAGGGGTTGCTTCTCAGCCCCAGCATTTT
.,TRBJ2-1,TRBV19,CATQRGGDNEQFF,TGTGCCACTCAGAGGGGGGGAGACAATGAGCAGTTCTTC
.,TRBJ1-5,TRBV2,CASSVWGPNQPQHF,TGTGCCAGCAGTGTGTGGGGTCCCAATCAGCCCCAGCATTTT
.,TRBJ1-5,TRBV30,CAWSRWDNQPQHF,TGTGCCTGGAGTCGGTGGGACAATCAGCCCCAGCATTTT
.,TRBJ1-4,TRBV18,CASSSRGSDEKLFF,TGTGCCAGCTCCTCCCGCGGGAGCGATGAAAAACTGTTTTTT
TRBD1,TRBJ2-3,TRBV5-1,CASSRTGTGRGDTQYF,TGCGCCAGCAGCCGAACCGGGACAGGGAGAGGAGATACGCAGTATTTT
.,TRBJ2-3,TRBV18,CASSTLAQGGTDTQYF,TGTGCCAGCTCTACCTTGGCACAGGGAGGGACAGATACGCAGTATTTT
.,TRBJ1-3,TRBV30,CAWSLTGTTIEDTIYF,TGTGCCTGGAGTCTCACAGGGACTACGATTGAGGACACCATATATTTT
.,TRBJ1-6,TRBV4-3,CASSQDLSSYNSPLHF,TGCGCCAGCAGCCAAGACCTGAGCTCCTATAATTCACCCCTCCACTTT
.,TRBJ1-2,TRBV24-1,CATSDSGGSGPYGYTF,TGTGCCACCAGTGATTCCGGAGGGTCCGGGCCCTATGGCTACACCTTC
.,TRBJ1-1,TRBV28,CASSLGGGTEAFF,TGTGCCAGCAGTTTAGGTGGGGGCACTGAAGCTTTCTTT
.,TRBJ1-4,TRBV25-1,CASSEYRVANEKLFF,TGTGCCAGCAGTGAATACAGGGTGGCTAATGAAAAACTGTTTTTT
TRBD1,TRBJ1-5,TRBV2,CASSTATGGGQPQHF,TGTGCCAGCAGCACCGCGACAGGGGGCGGACAGCCCCAGCATTTT